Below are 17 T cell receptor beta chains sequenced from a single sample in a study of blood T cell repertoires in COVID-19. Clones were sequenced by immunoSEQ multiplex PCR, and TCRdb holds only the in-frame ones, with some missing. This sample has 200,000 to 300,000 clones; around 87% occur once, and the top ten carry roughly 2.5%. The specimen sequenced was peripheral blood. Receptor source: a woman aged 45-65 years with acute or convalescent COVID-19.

This CDR3 reads CASRQRKTSGIGIHTQYF. In nucleotides, the CDR3 is TGTGCCAGCAGGCAACGCAAGACTAGCGGGATTGGGATCCATACGCAGTATTTT. The chain couples TRBV6-4 to TRBJ2-3, with TRBD2 matching over 11 bases. The V gene's germline CDR1 is MRHNA and CDR2 SNTAGT. J lost 7 bases, V lost 6 bases, and 18 bases had no gene match. The CDR3 length is 18 residues.

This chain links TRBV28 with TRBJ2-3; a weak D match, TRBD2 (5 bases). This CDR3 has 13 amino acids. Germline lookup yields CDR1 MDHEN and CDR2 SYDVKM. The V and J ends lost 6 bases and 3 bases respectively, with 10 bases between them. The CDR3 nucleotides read TGTGCCAGCAGCCCCCGAGGGACAGATACGCAGTATTTT. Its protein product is CASSPRGTDTQYF.

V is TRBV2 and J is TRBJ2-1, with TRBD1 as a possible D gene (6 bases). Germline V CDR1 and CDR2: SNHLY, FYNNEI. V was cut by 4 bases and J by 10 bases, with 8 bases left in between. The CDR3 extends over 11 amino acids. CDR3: CASSAGVEQFF. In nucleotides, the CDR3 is TGTGCCAGCAGTGCAGGGGTCGAGCAGTTCTTC.

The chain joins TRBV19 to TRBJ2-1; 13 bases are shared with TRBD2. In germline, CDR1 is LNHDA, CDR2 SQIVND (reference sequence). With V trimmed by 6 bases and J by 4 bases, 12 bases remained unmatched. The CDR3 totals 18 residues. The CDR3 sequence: CASSLRGGLAGSYNEQFF. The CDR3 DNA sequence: TGTGCCAGTAGCCTCCGGGGGGGACTAGCGGGGAGTTACAATGAGCAGTTCTTC.

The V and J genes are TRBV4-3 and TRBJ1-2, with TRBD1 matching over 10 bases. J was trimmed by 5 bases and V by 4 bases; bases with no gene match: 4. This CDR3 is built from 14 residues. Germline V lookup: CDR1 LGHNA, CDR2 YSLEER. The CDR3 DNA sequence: TGCGCCAGCAGCCTCGGGACAGGGGAATATGGCTACACCTTC. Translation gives CASSLGTGEYGYTF.

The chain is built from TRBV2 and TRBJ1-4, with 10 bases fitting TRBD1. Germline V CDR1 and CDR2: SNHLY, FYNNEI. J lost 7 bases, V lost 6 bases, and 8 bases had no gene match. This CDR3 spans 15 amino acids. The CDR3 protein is CASSPTGTGAEKLFF. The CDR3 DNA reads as TGTGCCAGCAGCCCGACCGGGACAGGGGCTGAAAAACTGTTTTTT.

The CDR3 spells CASSPTGGGYEQYF. CDR3 sequence (DNA): TGTGCCAGCTCGCCGACAGGGGGCGGCTACGAGCAGTACTTC. The chain combines TRBV18 with TRBJ2-7, with TRBD1 matching over 10 bases. CDR1 KGHSH and CDR2 LQKENI come from the germline V gene. J gave up 3 bases and V 6 bases, and 5 bases lay outside the gene matches. The CDR3 is 14 residues long.

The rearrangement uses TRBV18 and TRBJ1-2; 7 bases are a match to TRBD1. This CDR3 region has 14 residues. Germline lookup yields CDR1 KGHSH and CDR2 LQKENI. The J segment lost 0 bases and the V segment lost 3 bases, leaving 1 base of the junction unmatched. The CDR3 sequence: CASSPDRTNYGYTF. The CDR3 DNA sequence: TGTGCCAGCTCACCGGACAGGACTAACTATGGCTACACCTTC.

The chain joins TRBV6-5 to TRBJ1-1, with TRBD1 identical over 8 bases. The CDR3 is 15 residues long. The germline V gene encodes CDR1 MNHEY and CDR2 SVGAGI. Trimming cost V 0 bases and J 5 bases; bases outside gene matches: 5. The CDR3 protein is CASSYSGQGLTEAFF. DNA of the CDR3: TGTGCCAGCAGTTACTCAGGACAGGGCCTTACTGAAGCTTTCTTT.

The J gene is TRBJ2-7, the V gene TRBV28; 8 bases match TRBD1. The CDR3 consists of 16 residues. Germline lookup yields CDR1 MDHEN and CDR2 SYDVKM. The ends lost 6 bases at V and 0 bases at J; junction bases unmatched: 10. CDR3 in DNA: TGTGCCAGCAGCCCTGGAGGGGACAGGAGCTCCTACGAGCAGTACTTC. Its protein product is CASSPGGDRSSYEQYF. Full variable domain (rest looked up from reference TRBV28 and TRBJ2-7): DVKVTQSSRYLVKRTGEKVFLECVQDMDHENMFWYRQDPGLGLRLIYFSYDVKMKEKGDIPEGYSVSREKKERFSLILESASTNQTSMYLCASSPGGDRSSYEQYFGPGTRLTVT.

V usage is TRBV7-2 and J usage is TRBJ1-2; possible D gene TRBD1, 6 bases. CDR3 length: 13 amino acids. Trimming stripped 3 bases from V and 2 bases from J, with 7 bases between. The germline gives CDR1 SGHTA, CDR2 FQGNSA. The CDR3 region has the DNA TGTGCCAGCAGCTTTACAGGGAACTATGGCTACACCTTC. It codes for CASSFTGNYGYTF. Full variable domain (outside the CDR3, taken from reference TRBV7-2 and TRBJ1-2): GAGVSQSPSNKVTEKGKDVELRCDPISGHTALYWYRQSLGQGLEFLIYFQGNSAPDKSGLPSDRFSAERTGGSVSTLTIQRTQQEDSAVYLCASSFTGNYGYTFGSGTRLTVV.

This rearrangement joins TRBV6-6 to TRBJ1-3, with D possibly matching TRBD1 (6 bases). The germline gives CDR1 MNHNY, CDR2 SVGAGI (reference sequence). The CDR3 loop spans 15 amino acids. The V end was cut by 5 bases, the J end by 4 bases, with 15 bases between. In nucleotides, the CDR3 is TGTGCCAGCAGTGACGTCAGGGGATCCGGAAACACCATATATTTT. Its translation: CASSDVRGSGNTIYF.

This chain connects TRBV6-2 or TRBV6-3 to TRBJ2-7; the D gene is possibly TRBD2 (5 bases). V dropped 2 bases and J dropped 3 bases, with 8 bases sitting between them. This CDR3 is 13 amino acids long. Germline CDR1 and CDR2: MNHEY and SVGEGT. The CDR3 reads CASSYRENYEQYF. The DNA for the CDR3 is TGTGCCAGCAGTTACCGGGAAAACTACGAGCAGTACTTC.

DNA of the CDR3: TGTGCCAGTAGTATTGTTCCCGAGGGTGAAAAACTGTTTTTT. Translation gives CASSIVPEGEKLFF. The chain carries TRBV19 and TRBJ1-4; no clear D. Germline lookup yields CDR1 LNHDA and CDR2 SQIVND (reference sequence). Trimming took off 3 bases at V and 7 bases at J, with 12 bases between the two ends. This CDR3 is 14 amino acids long.

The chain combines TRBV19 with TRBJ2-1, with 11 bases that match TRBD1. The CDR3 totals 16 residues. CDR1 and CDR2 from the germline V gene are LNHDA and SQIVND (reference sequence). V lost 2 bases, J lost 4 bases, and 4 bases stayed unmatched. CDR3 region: CASSIIGTGGYNEQFF. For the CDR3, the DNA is TGTGCCAGTAGTATAATCGGGACAGGGGGGTACAATGAGCAGTTCTTC.

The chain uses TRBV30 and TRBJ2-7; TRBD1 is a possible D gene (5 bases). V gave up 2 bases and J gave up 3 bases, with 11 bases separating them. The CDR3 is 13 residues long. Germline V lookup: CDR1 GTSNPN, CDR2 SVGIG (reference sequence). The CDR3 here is CAWSTGHLYEQYF. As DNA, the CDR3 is TGTGCCTGGAGTACAGGACACCTCTACGAGCAGTACTTC.

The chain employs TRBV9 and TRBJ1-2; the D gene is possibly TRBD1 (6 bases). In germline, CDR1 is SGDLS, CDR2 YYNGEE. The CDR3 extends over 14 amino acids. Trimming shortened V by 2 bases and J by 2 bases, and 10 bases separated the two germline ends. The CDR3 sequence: CASSVGGLNYGYTF. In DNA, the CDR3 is TGTGCCAGCAGCGTCGGGGGGCTAAACTATGGCTACACCTTC.